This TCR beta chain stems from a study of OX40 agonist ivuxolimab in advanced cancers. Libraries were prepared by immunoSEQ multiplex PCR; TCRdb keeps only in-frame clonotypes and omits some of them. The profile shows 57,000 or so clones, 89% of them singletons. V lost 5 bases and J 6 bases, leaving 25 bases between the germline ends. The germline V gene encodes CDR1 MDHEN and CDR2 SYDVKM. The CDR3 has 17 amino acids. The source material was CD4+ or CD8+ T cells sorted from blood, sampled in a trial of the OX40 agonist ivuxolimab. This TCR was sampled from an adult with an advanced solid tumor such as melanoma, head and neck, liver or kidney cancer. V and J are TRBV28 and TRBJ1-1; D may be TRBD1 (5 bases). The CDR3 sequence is CASSIPGTHIWVAEAFF. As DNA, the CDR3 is TGTGCCAGCAGTATCCCCGGGACGCATATATGGGTCGCTGAAGCTTTCTTT.